This T cell receptor beta chain was found in a study of blood T cell repertoires in COVID-19. The data were produced by immunoSEQ multiplex PCR, yet TCRdb's version contains in-frame clones alone and is incomplete. The table includes about 290,000 clones, approximately 88% detected once. The TCR originated in a woman aged 40-49 years who had recovered from COVID-19. Sequencing was performed on peripheral blood.

The CDR3 region is CASSYSASGRAIYNEQFF. CDR3 in DNA: TGTGCCAGCAGTTACTCGGCTAGCGGGAGGGCCATCTACAATGAGCAGTTCTTC. The chain employs TRBV6-2 or TRBV6-3 and TRBJ2-1; 12 positions agree with TRBD2. This CDR3 is 18 amino acids long. V was clipped by 0 bases and J by 3 bases; unmatched bases: 6. Germline V gives CDR1 MNHEY, CDR2 SVGEGT.